The 27 T cell receptor beta chains in this list originate from one sample, sequenced in a study of blood T cell repertoires in COVID-19. Libraries were prepared by immunoSEQ multiplex PCR; TCRdb keeps only in-frame clonotypes and omits some of them. This sample yields roughly 230,000 clones, of which roughly 84% are seen a single time; around 25% belongs to the top ten. Source material: peripheral blood. The receptors originated from a man aged 35-49 years with acute or convalescent COVID-19.

This clone was found a few times. The chain couples TRBV7-8 to TRBJ1-2, with a possible D match to TRBD1 (6 bases). Trimming pared 6 bases from V and 2 bases from J, leaving 10 bases between. Per the germline V gene, CDR1 is SGHVS and CDR2 is FQNEAQ. The CDR3 loop spans 13 amino acids. CDR3 in amino acids: CASSPDSNYGYTF. The CDR3 DNA reads TGTGCCAGCAGTCCGGACAGCAACTATGGCTACACCTTC.

This chain connects TRBV30 to TRBJ1-3, with TRBD1 as a possible D gene (5 bases). This CDR3 is built from 12 residues. Germline lookup yields CDR1 GTSNPN and CDR2 SVGIG (reference sequence). V lost 4 bases, J lost 9 bases, and 13 bases lay in between. DNA of the CDR3: TGTGCCTGGACCAGGGTTGTCGGCACCATATATTTT. Translating gives CAWTRVVGTIYF.

This clone was picked up a small number of times. The gene calls are TRBV6-2 or TRBV6-3 and TRBJ2-2; D is undetermined. V lost 6 bases and J lost 7, with 15 bases in between. There are 14 residues in the CDR3. Germline lookup yields CDR1 MNHEY and CDR2 SVGEGT. CDR3: CASSSLPVSGELFF. CDR3 nucleotide sequence: TGTGCCAGCAGCTCCCTTCCTGTGAGCGGGGAGCTGTTTTTT.

The V and J genes are TRBV9 and TRBJ1-1; D remains ambiguous. CDR3 length equals 13 residues. The germline V and J ends were trimmed by 7 bases and 5 bases, with 15 bases remaining between them. Per germline, CDR1 SGDLS and CDR2 YYNGEE. Here the CDR3 reads CASGEGMRTEAFF. CDR3 coding DNA: TGTGCCAGCGGAGAGGGTATGAGGACTGAAGCTTTCTTT.

This chain joins TRBV5-1 and TRBJ1-5; 7 bases match TRBD1. With 4 bases clipped from V and 5 bases from J, the junction kept 6 bases outside the gene matches. The CDR3 is made up of 14 amino acids. Germline values: CDR1 SGHRS, CDR2 YFSETQ. CDR3 DNA: TGCGCCAGCAGCCAAAGACAGGGAGATCAGCCCCAGCATTTT. Encoded protein: CASSQRQGDQPQHF.

The table lists this clone with a few counts. The genes are TRBV19 and TRBJ1-2; 8 bases map to TRBD1. V was pared by 6 bases and J by 4 bases, with 7 bases of the junction left unmatched. This CDR3 contains 14 residues. The V gene's germline CDR1 is LNHDA and CDR2 SQIVND (reference sequence). The CDR3 is CASRRGQASYGYTF. The CDR3 nucleotides are TGTGCCAGTAGACGGGGACAGGCCTCCTATGGCTACACCTTC.

V gene TRBV10-3 combines with J gene TRBJ1-5; a possible D gene is TRBD1 (5 bases). CDR1 ENHRY and CDR2 SYGVKD come from the germline V gene. CDR3 length equals 17 residues. V lost 3 bases and J lost 3, with 18 bases in between. The CDR3 DNA is TGTGCCATCAGTGACCCTAGAAGTACAGGCTACAATCAGCCCCAGCATTTT. Protein sequence: CAISDPRSTGYNQPQHF.

J is TRBJ1-2 and V is TRBV30; D not certain. V was cut by 5 bases and J by 4 bases, with 14 bases left in between. CDR1 is GTSNPN and CDR2 is SVGIG in the germline V gene (reference sequence). The CDR3 consists of 13 residues. CDR3 protein: CAWALGGSYGYTF. The CDR3 nucleotides are TGTGCCTGGGCCCTCGGAGGGAGCTATGGCTACACCTTC.

This sequence joins TRBV29-1 and TRBJ2-2; perhaps TRBD1 as D (6 bases). Deletions cut 7 bases from V and 3 bases from J, with 15 bases between. The length of the CDR3 is 14 residues. The germline V gene has CDR1 SQVTM and CDR2 ANQGSEA. CDR3 coding DNA: TGCAGCGCCCTGCCACAGGGTGACACCGGGGAGCTGTTTTTT. Translation: CSALPQGDTGELFF.

This chain connects TRBV10-3 to TRBJ1-5; 7 nucleotides agree with TRBD1. Per germline, CDR1 ENHRY and CDR2 SYGVKD. Germline trimming cut 6 bases from V and 1 base from J; bases unmatched to any gene: 6. This CDR3 contains 15 residues. The CDR3 DNA is TGTGCCATCAGCATGGGACAGCGAAGCAATCAGCCCCAGCATTTT. This gives the protein CAISMGQRSNQPQHF.

The chain couples TRBV6-2 or TRBV6-3 to TRBJ2-2, with D perhaps matching TRBD1 (6 bases). Germline V lookup: CDR1 MNHEY, CDR2 SVGEGT. The CDR3 has 16 amino acids. V was trimmed by 5 bases and J by 1 base, leaving 14 bases between them. CDR3 DNA sequence: TGTGCCAGCAGTCAAAGACAGGCTTTGAACACCGGGGAGCTGTTTTTT. Protein product: CASSQRQALNTGELFF.

The chain carries TRBV11-3 and TRBJ1-1; D gene unclear. The CDR3 runs to 13 residues. Trimming left V 5 bases short and J 3 bases short, with 10 bases between. Germline V gene lookup returns CDR1 SGHNT and CDR2 YENEEA. The CDR3, as DNA: TGTGCCAGCAGCCAAGAGGCGGACACTGAAGCTTTCTTT. Its translation: CASSQEADTEAFF.

The J gene is TRBJ2-1, the V gene TRBV3-1 (or the pseudogene TRBV3-2); 8 bases map to TRBD1. Germline assignment: CDR1 LGHDT and CDR2 YNNKEL (reference sequence). Trimming took 0 bases from V and 6 from J; bases not matched to a gene: 7. This CDR3 is 16 amino acids long. DNA for the CDR3: TGTGCCAGCAGCCAAGATGGGCAGGGGGCGCCCAATGAGCAGTTCTTC. It encodes CASSQDGQGAPNEQFF.

The gene calls are TRBV5-6 and TRBJ1-5; the D is unclear. V was trimmed by 0 bases and J by 4 bases, leaving 11 bases between them. The germline CDR1 and CDR2 sequences are SGHDT and YYEEEE. The CDR3 has 15 amino acids. The CDR3 coding sequence is TGTGCCAGCAGCTTGGGTCACCCGGTAAATCAGCCCCAGCATTTT. It encodes CASSLGHPVNQPQHF. Filled out from reference TRBV5-6 and TRBJ1-5, the complete variable domain reads DAGVTQSPTHLIKTRGQQVTLRCSPKSGHDTVSWYQQALGQGPQFIFQYYEEEERQRGNFPDRFSGHQFPNYSSELNVNALLLGDSALYLCASSLGHPVNQPQHFGDGTRLSIL.

The chain uses TRBV7-2 and TRBJ1-1; a weak D match, TRBD1 (6 bases). CDR3 length: 14 amino acids. Trimming shortened V by 4 bases and J by 6 bases, and 15 bases separated the two germline ends. The V gene's germline CDR1 is SGHTA and CDR2 FQGNSA. The CDR3 region is CASSWDIHGAEAFF. The CDR3 nucleotides are TGTGCCAGCAGCTGGGACATACATGGCGCTGAAGCTTTCTTT. The whole variable domain, filled in from reference TRBV7-2 and TRBJ1-1, reads GAGVSQSPSNKVTEKGKDVELRCDPISGHTALYWYRQSLGQGLEFLIYFQGNSAPDKSGLPSDRFSAERTGGSVSTLTIQRTQQEDSAVYLCASSWDIHGAEAFFGQGTRLTVV.

The V and J genes are TRBV7-2 and TRBJ2-7; 7 positions agree with TRBD2. The length of the CDR3 is 15 residues. The germline CDR1 and CDR2 sequences are SGHTA and FQGNSA. The ends lost 7 bases at V and 3 bases at J; junction bases unmatched: 12. The CDR3 region is CASTSRGDPNYEQYF. In DNA, the CDR3 is TGTGCCAGCACCTCACGGGGGGATCCCAACTACGAGCAGTACTTC.

In the case of this clone: An end of the junction differs from the germline gene, which may be a read error. The V call is TRBV12-3 or TRBV12-4, the J call TRBJ1-2; no definite D call. The CDR3 consists of 13 residues. CDR3 sequence (DNA): TGTGCCAGCACTTTATCCTACGGGGTTGGCTACACCTTC. Amino acid sequence: CASTLSYGVGYTF.

The CDR3 here is CASSVQGGETQYF. Written as DNA, the CDR3 is TGTGCCAGCAGCGTACAGGGAGGGGAGACCCAGTACTTC. The rearrangement uses TRBV9 and TRBJ2-5; TRBD2 matches 7 bases. Germline V gene lookup returns CDR1 SGDLS and CDR2 YYNGEE. Unmatched junction bases numbered 2, after V lost 1 base and J lost 5 bases. The CDR3 is 13 residues long.

The chain has TRBV28 and TRBJ1-4; TRBD1 matches at 8 bases. The junction had 21 bases not matched to a gene; V was cut back by 6 bases and J by 0 bases. Germline V gene lookup returns CDR1 MDHEN and CDR2 SYDVKM. This CDR3 contains 21 residues. The CDR3 is CASSTPWTGMIYTATNEKLFF. Written as DNA, the CDR3 is TGTGCCAGCAGCACCCCCTGGACAGGGATGATTTATACCGCAACTAATGAAAAACTGTTTTTT.

The chain uses TRBV7-8 and TRBJ2-1, with 8 bases identical to TRBD2. V was clipped by 4 bases and J by 9 bases; unmatched bases: 11. The germline CDR1 and CDR2 sequences are SGHVS and FQNEAQ. The CDR3 sequence is 15 residues long. CDR3 bases: TGTGCCAGCAGCTCCGTCCGGGAGGGGAATGGTGAGCAGTTCTTC. This sequence encodes CASSSVREGNGEQFF.

This clone was seen once. The V call is TRBV29-1, the J call TRBJ1-2; 7 bases align to TRBD1. The CDR3 contains 16 residues. J lost 4 bases, V lost 4 bases, and 15 bases had no gene match. From germline, CDR1 is SQVTM and CDR2 ANQGSEA. Here the CDR3 reads CSVVEVTGPGGYGYTF. In DNA form, the CDR3 reads TGCAGCGTTGTGGAGGTTACAGGGCCAGGGGGCTATGGCTACACCTTC.

The gene calls are TRBV6-5 and TRBJ1-1; no reliable D call. Germline lookup yields CDR1 MNHEY and CDR2 SVGAGI. Trimming stripped 2 bases from V and 7 bases from J, with 11 bases between. CDR3 length: 13 residues. The CDR3 DNA is TGTGCCAGCAGTTACCTGCTGGAGGGTGAAGCTTTCTTT. Its translation: CASSYLLEGEAFF.

This clone was found once. The chain combines TRBV7-7 with TRBJ2-5; tentatively, D is TRBD1 (5 bases). The germline gives CDR1 SSHAT, CDR2 FNYEAQ (reference sequence). This CDR3 is 13 amino acids long. V shed 3 bases and J shed 4 bases, with 9 bases lying between them. The CDR3 loop is CASSFGTGETQYF. The CDR3 bases are TGTGCCAGCAGCTTCGGTACAGGAGAGACCCAGTACTTC.

J is TRBJ2-7 and V is TRBV7-6, with TRBD2 matching 11 bases. The CDR3 sequence is 16 residues long. Germline loops: CDR1 SGHVS, CDR2 FNYEAQ. V gave up 5 bases and J gave up 4 bases; unmatched junction bases: 10. The chain's CDR3 is CASSNTIAGGVYEQYF. CDR3 bases: TGTGCCAGCAGCAACACTATAGCGGGAGGGGTGTACGAGCAGTACTTC.

V usage is TRBV3-1 (or the pseudogene TRBV3-2) and J usage is TRBJ1-1; 8 bases match TRBD1. Looked up from germline, CDR1 is LGHDT and CDR2 is YNNKEL (reference sequence). V was clipped by 6 bases and J by 5 bases; unmatched bases: 14. This CDR3 spans 16 amino acids. The CDR3 here is CASSSTGARRGTEAFF. The DNA for the CDR3 is TGTGCCAGCAGTTCGACAGGGGCTCGCCGGGGAACTGAAGCTTTCTTT.

This clone was picked up a small number of times. DNA of the CDR3: TGTGCCAGCTCACCACTTCTCGGGACAGGGTTTCCTAACAATGAGCAGTTCTTC. Protein: CASSPLLGTGFPNNEQFF. The chain is built from TRBV18 and TRBJ2-1; TRBD1 matches at 9 bases. Germline loops: CDR1 KGHSH, CDR2 LQKENI. The V and J ends lost 1 base and 5 bases, in that order; junction bases with no gene match: 12. The CDR3 totals 18 residues.

This clone showed up just a few times. The chain is built from TRBV5-1 and TRBJ2-1; 9 bases match TRBD2. This CDR3 comprises 15 residues. The germline gives CDR1 SGHRS, CDR2 YFSETQ. V shed 0 bases, J shed 6 bases, and the junction held 4 bases outside the gene matches. Here the CDR3 DNA reads TGCGCCAGCAGCTTGGATGTTAGCGGGAGCAATGAGCAGTTCTTC. Amino acid sequence: CASSLDVSGSNEQFF.